This record covers a single T cell receptor beta chain. This sample stems from a study of blood T cell repertoires in COVID-19. V dropped 4 bases and J dropped 7 bases, with 14 bases sitting between them. The V gene's germline CDR1 is MNHEY and CDR2 SMNVEV (reference sequence). The CDR3 is 15 amino acids. Some clones are missing from TCRdb's copy, which holds only in-frame ones; the method was immunoSEQ multiplex PCR. Of fewer than 350,000 clones detected, roughly 85% appear once; the ten largest clones hold roughly 2.7%. Clinical history reported by participants formed the basis on which cohorts were assigned.

The chain has TRBV27 and TRBJ1-6; tentative D call: TRBD1 (6 bases). The sequenced sample was PBMCs or T cells enriched from blood (not recorded which). The sequence came from a woman in her 50s who had recovered from COVID-19. The CDR3 reads CASSSKGGANSPLHF. The CDR3 nucleotides are TGTGCCAGCAGTTCAAAGGGGGGGGCGAATTCACCCCTCCACTTT.